This T cell receptor beta chain is from a study of human T cells and chemical hapten exposure. Across the whole study: Alopecia areata, totalis and universalis patients, mostly female, were included.

TCRdb reanalysed the RACE reads using MiXCR and keeps one entry per CDR3 protein. The data show approximately 97,000 distinct CDR3 sequences, 11% seen once. V lost 7 bases and J lost 6; bases outside the gene matches: 11. The germline V gene has CDR1 SQVTM and CDR2 ANQGSEA. This CDR3 has 13 residues. This clonotype was seen at least ten times. The time point: patch test 2, 6 weeks after DPC sensitization. Treatment meaning: therapeutic diphenylcyclopropenone sensitization with weekly scalp DPC. The TCR sequence derives from a woman between 35 and 50 years old with alopecia areata. Some clones in this sample may be carry-over from other donors' samples. V usage is TRBV29-1 and J usage is TRBJ1-1, with 7 bases lining up with TRBD1. The sample consisted of whole blood, taken in connection with sensitization to the hapten diphenylcyclopropenone (DPC). The CDR3 coding sequence is TGCAGCGGGGGACAGTTGGTCGATGCTGAAGCTTTCTTT. This translates into CSGGQLVDAEAFF.